Each of the 19 T cell receptor beta chains below was sequenced from the same sample in a study of cytomegalovirus exposure and HLA in healthy donors. PCR amplification relied on 60 Vbeta primers (plus 13 Jbeta primers). The table came from immunoSEQ multiplex PCR; TCRdb's copy has only in-frame clones and leaves some out. The table records some 93,000 clones, approximately 9% of them present only once. Sequences were obtained from PBMCs. These receptors were taken from a man aged 50 to 60 in good health and CMV-seropositive.

The V call is TRBV28, the J call TRBJ2-7, with D possibly matching TRBD2 (6 bases). This CDR3 contains 13 residues. Trimming cost V 4 bases and J 3 bases, with 10 bases left between them. Germline V gene sequence: CDR1 MDHEN, CDR2 SYDVKM. The CDR3 region is CASSSGVSYEQYF. DNA for the CDR3: TGTGCCAGCAGTTCGGGGGTGAGCTACGAGCAGTACTTC.

The chain is built from TRBV28 and TRBJ2-1; 7 nucleotides agree with TRBD1. V shed 2 bases and J 7 bases; nucleotides not matched to a gene: 8. Germline CDR1 is MDHEN and CDR2 is SYDVKM. CDR3 length: 15 residues. CDR3 coding DNA: TGTGCCAGCAGTTTAGTACAGGGGTCGCGGAATGAGCAGTTCTTC. Amino acids: CASSLVQGSRNEQFF.

The gene calls are TRBV28 and TRBJ2-1; the D gene is possibly TRBD2 (5 bases). V lost 4 bases and J 7 bases, leaving 14 bases between the germline ends. The germline gives CDR1 MDHEN, CDR2 SYDVKM. The CDR3 contains 14 residues. This chain's CDR3 is CASSSTNRLNEQFF. The CDR3 DNA follows: TGTGCCAGCAGTTCAACTAACAGACTAAATGAGCAGTTCTTC.

There are a few counts of this clone. V gene TRBV2 combines with J gene TRBJ2-2; D uncertain. V was clipped by 3 bases and J by 2 bases, with 10 bases between them. This CDR3 is 15 amino acids long. CDR1 SNHLY and CDR2 FYNNEI come from the germline V gene. CDR3 loop: CASSESGANTGELFF. In DNA form, the CDR3 reads TGTGCCAGCAGTGAGTCTGGAGCTAACACCGGGGAGCTGTTTTTT.

In DNA form, the CDR3 reads TGCGCCAGCAGCTCAAGCCCCGGGACTAGCGGGAGGGAGACCCAGTACTTC. Translating it yields CASSSSPGTSGRETQYF. The V gene is TRBV5-1, the J gene TRBJ2-5; the match to TRBD2 covers 15 bases. The CDR3 runs to 17 residues. The germline V gene encodes CDR1 SGHRS and CDR2 YFSETQ. V shed 3 bases, J shed 5 bases, and the junction held 8 bases outside the gene matches.

CDR3 region: CASSESRPLGGQPQHF. For the CDR3, the DNA is TGCGCCAGCAGTGAGTCGCGCCCGCTAGGGGGTCAGCCCCAGCATTTT. The J gene is TRBJ1-5, the V gene TRBV10-1; TRBD1 is a possible D gene (6 bases). Per the germline V gene, CDR1 is WNHNN and CDR2 is SYGVQD (reference sequence). The CDR3 sequence is 16 residues long. V lost 0 bases and J lost 6, with 15 bases in between.

The sample holds a few counts of this clone. J is TRBJ2-5 and V is TRBV30; possible D gene TRBD2, 6 bases. The germline gives CDR1 GTSNPN, CDR2 SVGIG (reference sequence). This CDR3 spans 14 amino acids. V was clipped by 3 bases and J by 4 bases, with 15 bases between them. This CDR3 reads CAWSVQAGGETQYF. The CDR3 DNA reads as TGTGCCTGGAGCGTACAGGCCGGGGGAGAGACCCAGTACTTC.

This rearrangement joins TRBV6-5 to TRBJ2-1; a weak D match, TRBD2 (5 bases). V was trimmed by 2 bases and J by 4 bases, leaving 12 bases between them. The CDR3 is made up of 15 amino acids. Germline CDR1 is MNHEY and CDR2 is SVGAGI. This chain's CDR3 is CASSYGLQPYNEQFF. The CDR3 DNA sequence: TGTGCCAGCAGTTACGGACTTCAACCGTACAATGAGCAGTTCTTC.

This clone has more than one count but fewer than ten. This chain uses TRBV11-3 with TRBJ1-2; D gene uncertain. V shed 3 bases and J shed 2 bases, with 10 bases lying between them. This CDR3 spans 14 amino acids. Germline loops: CDR1 SGHNT, CDR2 YENEEA. CDR3 sequence reads: CASSFEGRNYGYTF. CDR3 DNA: TGTGCCAGCAGCTTTGAAGGGAGAAACTATGGCTACACCTTC. The whole variable domain, remainder taken from reference TRBV11-3 and TRBJ1-2, is EAGVVQSPRYKIIEKKQPVAFWCNPISGHNTLYWYLQNLGQGPELLIRYENEEAVDDSQLPKDRFSAERLKGVDSTLKIQPAELGDSAVYLCASSFEGRNYGYTFGSGTRLTVV.

The chain employs TRBV5-4 and TRBJ2-7; 9 nucleotides match TRBD1. The trim removed 4 bases at V and 3 bases at J, leaving 5 bases unmatched. The germline V gene has CDR1 SGHNT and CDR2 YYREEE (reference sequence). The CDR3 contains 14 residues. CDR3 sequence (DNA): TGTGCCAGCAGCCCTCGGGACAGGGACTACGAGCAGTACTTC. Translating it yields CASSPRDRDYEQYF.

The V gene is TRBV18, the J gene TRBJ1-5; the match to TRBD1 covers 9 bases. This CDR3 spans 13 amino acids. The J segment lost 7 bases and the V segment lost 3 bases, leaving 1 base of the junction unmatched. Germline CDR1 KGHSH, CDR2 LQKENI. CDR3 nucleotides: TGTGCCAGCTCACCGGGACAGGGACAGCCCCAGCATTTT. As protein: CASSPGQGQPQHF.

This clone was recorded a few times. At one boundary the junction diverges from the germline segment, which might be a read error. The rearrangement links TRBV5-1 to TRBJ2-3, with a weak D call TRBD2 (6 bases). The length of the CDR3 is 15 residues. CDR1 SGHRS and CDR2 YFSETQ come from the germline V gene. The CDR3 DNA follows: TGCGCCAGCAGCTTGTACGGGAGAAGCACAGATGCGCAGTATTTT. This encodes CASSLYGRSTDAQYF.

The chain combines TRBV6-5 with TRBJ2-1, with D possibly being TRBD1 (6 bases). Germline loops: CDR1 MNHEY, CDR2 SVGAGI. Trimming took off 5 bases at V and 4 bases at J, with 12 bases between the two ends. This CDR3 contains 14 residues. For the CDR3, the DNA is TGTGCCAGCAGTACCGGGACACCGTACAATGAGCAGTTCTTC. It translates to CASSTGTPYNEQFF.

The rearrangement links TRBV10-2 to TRBJ2-5; 15 positions match TRBD2. V dropped 3 bases and J dropped 1; count of bases not matched to a gene: 6. Per the germline V gene, CDR1 is WSHSY and CDR2 is SAAADI. The CDR3 has 18 amino acids. This CDR3 is CASSDGLAGGWGQETQYF. The CDR3 DNA is TGCGCCAGCAGTGATGGACTAGCGGGAGGGTGGGGCCAAGAGACCCAGTACTTC.

This clone was found a few times. The chain carries TRBV10-3 and TRBJ1-4; D might be TRBD1 (6 bases). The CDR3 is 14 amino acids. The germline gives CDR1 ENHRY, CDR2 SYGVKD. Trimming stripped 6 bases from V and 7 bases from J, with 15 bases between. The CDR3 here is CAISPGEGSEKLFF. The CDR3 DNA reads as TGTGCCATCAGCCCAGGGGAGGGTAGTGAAAAACTGTTTTTT.

This clone has only a few counts. The chain has TRBV27 and TRBJ2-3; possible D gene TRBD2, 6 bases. CDR3 length: 17 residues. Germline-derived CDR1 and CDR2 are MNHEY and SMNVEV (reference sequence). V was shortened by 6 bases and J by 6 bases, with 25 bases between the two germline ends. CDR3 nucleotide sequence: TGTGCCAGCAGCATCTGGCGGGGAGGAAGGACATTGGATACGCAGTATTTT. It is translated as CASSIWRGGRTLDTQYF.

The V gene is TRBV19, the J gene TRBJ2-3; 12 positions agree with TRBD2. Trimming removed 4 bases from V and 4 bases from J; junction bases left unmatched: 6. In germline, CDR1 is LNHDA, CDR2 SQIVND (reference sequence). The CDR3 is 16 amino acids. The CDR3 DNA reads TGTGCCAGTAGTACCATACTAGCGGGAGGTGCAGATACGCAGTATTTT. Its translation is CASSTILAGGADTQYF.

This clone occurred many times. The rearrangement joins TRBV6-1 to TRBJ1-5, with TRBD1 matching over 7 bases. V was clipped by 6 bases and J by 5 bases; unmatched bases: 10. The germline V gene encodes CDR1 MNHNS and CDR2 SASEGT. The CDR3 sequence is 15 residues long. The CDR3 loop reads CASRTGQRWDQPQHF. CDR3 sequence (DNA): TGTGCCAGCAGGACGGGACAGAGGTGGGATCAGCCCCAGCATTTT.

This clone was counted a few times. CDR3 region: CASSQDPTRDTQYF. DNA of the CDR3: TGCGCCAGCAGCCAAGATCCGACTAGAGATACGCAGTATTTT. The chain combines TRBV4-1 with TRBJ2-3, with D maybe TRBD2 (6 bases). The CDR3 runs to 14 residues. Germline V gene sequence: CDR1 MGHRA, CDR2 YSYEKL. V was shortened by 0 bases and J by 5 bases, with 9 bases between the two germline ends.